A selection of T cell receptor beta chains follows, all from one sample in a study of blood T cell repertoires in COVID-19. This table comes from immunoSEQ multiplex PCR, and its TCRdb copy is limited to in-frame clones, with some not included. Here the sample spans about 78,000 clones, about 90% being singletons. Material for sequencing was peripheral blood. These receptors originate from a woman aged 45-65 years in a cohort sampled during active COVID-19. Both conserved end residues are trimmed from each CDR3. Clone size is shown for a subset of rows, as once, few, many or a class of expanded clone.

v_gene,j_gene,abundance,CDR3aa
TRBV5-5,TRBJ1-1,-,ASSLGLGRGTTEAF
TRBV4-1,TRBJ1-2,-,ASSPAWTGYGYT
TRBV20-1,TRBJ1-2,-,SASFGATNYGYT
TRBV28,TRBJ2-7,few,ASSLGGRATYEQY
TRBV5-1,TRBJ1-4,-,ASSITGVATNEKLF
TRBV6-5,TRBJ2-1,-,ASRSSGRSNEQF
TRBV19,TRBJ2-7,few,ASSTRTGGPYEQY
TRBV2,TRBJ2-2,-,ASSPDRGGTGELF
TRBV7-8,TRBJ1-5,-,ASSLVGGPNQPQH
TRBV28,TRBJ2-3,-,ASSPTSPLVRQY
TRBV30,TRBJ1-5,-,AWTGGGNQPQH
TRBV5-1,TRBJ2-1,-,ASSPGLAPSSSYNEQF
TRBV2,TRBJ1-2,-,ASSGGQGADGYT
TRBV28,TRBJ1-1,-,ASSSYGQGEAF
TRBV5-1,TRBJ2-7,-,ASSLSGQIYEQY
TRBV27,TRBJ2-5,-,ASSLGQGHTTETQY
TRBV27,TRBJ2-2,-,ASSFVPGLSTGELF
TRBV28,TRBJ1-5,-,ASRGPGGHEPQH
TRBV5-5,TRBJ2-7,-,ASSLQGAYEQY
TRBV2,TRBJ2-2,-,ASRIPRDTGELF
TRBV5-4,TRBJ2-1,-,ASSSGTSRYNEQF
TRBV28,TRBJ1-2,-,ASSLAEANYGYT
TRBV3-1/TRBV3-2,TRBJ2-7,-,ASSNRARSYEQY
TRBV29-1,TRBJ2-1,-,SVERSTGITYNEQF
TRBV7-2,TRBJ1-1,-,ASSLDRANTEAF
TRBV3-1/TRBV3-2,TRBJ2-7,-,ASSRLNEQY
TRBV9,TRBJ2-6,-,ASSVGFRGVSGANVLT
TRBV6-4,TRBJ2-3,-,ASSDREREVTDTQY
TRBV6-1,TRBJ2-7,once,ASSEARLNRGEQY
TRBV3-1/TRBV3-2,TRBJ1-6,-,ASSQDRADNSPLH
TRBV28,TRBJ2-1,-,ASSSPRASYVNEQF
TRBV5-6,TRBJ1-6,-,ASSLEGSYNSPLH